This TCR beta chain came from a study of CD8 T cells in Susac syndrome. Findings and limits, study-wide: As the study acknowledged, the number of individuals in its TCR sequencing and HLA analysis was relatively small. TEMRA cells and active patients showed peak Susac CD8+ clonal expansion.

When the RNA was reverse transcribed, random hexamers were used with an input of roughly 0.45 to 1 ug. TCRdb reprocessed the immunoSEQ multiplex PCR reads via MiXCR and lists one record per CDR3 protein. The repertoire holds around 170,000 distinct CDR3 sequences, roughly 94% seen once, with less than 0.2% in the top ten. From blood CD8+ and CD4+ T cells, the TCR beta chain was sequenced. Germline CDR1 reads LGHNA; CDR2 reads YNFKEQ. The CDR3 contains 15 residues. Trimming cost V 4 bases and J 7 bases; bases outside gene matches: 7. As to this clonotype: Its antigen is unidentified.

This clonotype was obtained from a human donor with Susac syndrome. V and J are TRBV4-2 and TRBJ1-4; 9 bases map to TRBD1. The sample taken for sequencing was CD8+ T cells from PBMCs. The CDR3 loop reads CASSLPGTGSEKLFF. CDR3 nucleotides: TGTGCCAGCAGCCTCCCCGGGACAGGGAGTGAAAAACTGTTTTTT.